The rows below give T cell receptor beta chains drawn from one sample of a study of shared clonotypes between healthy human individuals. Sequenced by immunoSEQ multiplex PCR; TCRdb stores in-frame clones only, minus some. Of some 1,900,000 clones in the sample, less than 95% were seen once. The sample was naive CD8+ T cells sorted from blood. The receptors here all came from a man between 18 and 29 years old in good health. Each CDR3 is given without its conserved first and last residue. A D gene is named only where the DNA matches it firmly.

j_gene | v_gene | d_gene | CDR3aa
TRBJ2-7 | TRBV2 | - | ASSKTGGYEQY
TRBJ1-1 | TRBV5-1 | - | ASSLGGQEAF
TRBJ1-5 | TRBV4-3 | - | ASSQDLWDNQPQH
TRBJ2-5 | TRBV7-9 | - | ASSLDREETQY
TRBJ2-1 | TRBV29-1 | TRBD2 | SVISGGASYNEQF
TRBJ2-7 | TRBV5-1 | - | ASSLVGGLTEQY
TRBJ2-2 | TRBV13 | TRBD1 | ASSLEGTGATGELF
TRBJ1-4 | TRBV7-6 | - | ASSFCRNNEKLF
TRBJ1-5 | TRBV19 | TRBD1 | ASSADRDNQPQH
TRBJ2-7 | TRBV18 | - | ASSPPGSYYEQY
TRBJ2-7 | TRBV7-9 | - | ASSPPPGPYEQY
TRBJ2-1 | TRBV15 | TRBD2 | ATSRDRTSGTYNEQF
TRBJ2-7 | TRBV7-8 | TRBD1 | ASSRTGDYEQY
TRBJ2-1 | TRBV6-5 | - | ASSYSGGPYNEQF
TRBJ1-6 | TRBV28 | - | ASSLRQYNSPLH
TRBJ2-7 | TRBV9 | - | ASSVGRFSWDEQY
TRBJ2-7 | TRBV27 | - | ASSLDPLYEQY
TRBJ2-3 | TRBV27 | - | ASSLLQGFQGDTQY
TRBJ1-1 | TRBV27 | - | ASSLTGTWTEAF
TRBJ2-7 | TRBV2 | - | ASSVEGYEQY
TRBJ2-7 | TRBV7-8 | - | ASSLGTEDLGEQY
TRBJ1-2 | TRBV13 | TRBD1 | ASSYPGTGYGYT
TRBJ2-1 | TRBV27 | - | ASMMTYNEQF
TRBJ2-3 | TRBV5-1 | TRBD2 | ASSLGLAGGFSTDTQY
TRBJ2-7 | TRBV9 | TRBD1 | ASSLGTGVREQY
TRBJ1-2 | TRBV7-9 | - | ASSSDEWGWDGYT
TRBJ2-5 | TRBV10-1 | - | ASSESTSKETQY
TRBJ2-7 | TRBV27 | - | ASSSSTGQISYEQY
TRBJ2-1 | TRBV10-1 | - | ASSDGGVYNEQF
TRBJ1-5 | TRBV4-1 | TRBD1 | ASSPGQGEQPQH
TRBJ2-1 | TRBV7-9 | TRBD1 | ASSSGTELYNEQF
TRBJ2-7 | TRBV27 | TRBD1 | ASSLSDRGKYEQY
TRBJ2-5 | TRBV5-4 | TRBD2 | ASSLGLAGTLEETQY
TRBJ1-4 | TRBV5-5 | - | ASSLEGRSNEKLF
TRBJ1-5 | TRBV27 | - | ASSVAGYSNQPQH
TRBJ2-1 | TRBV10-2 | - | ASSELGQDYNEQF